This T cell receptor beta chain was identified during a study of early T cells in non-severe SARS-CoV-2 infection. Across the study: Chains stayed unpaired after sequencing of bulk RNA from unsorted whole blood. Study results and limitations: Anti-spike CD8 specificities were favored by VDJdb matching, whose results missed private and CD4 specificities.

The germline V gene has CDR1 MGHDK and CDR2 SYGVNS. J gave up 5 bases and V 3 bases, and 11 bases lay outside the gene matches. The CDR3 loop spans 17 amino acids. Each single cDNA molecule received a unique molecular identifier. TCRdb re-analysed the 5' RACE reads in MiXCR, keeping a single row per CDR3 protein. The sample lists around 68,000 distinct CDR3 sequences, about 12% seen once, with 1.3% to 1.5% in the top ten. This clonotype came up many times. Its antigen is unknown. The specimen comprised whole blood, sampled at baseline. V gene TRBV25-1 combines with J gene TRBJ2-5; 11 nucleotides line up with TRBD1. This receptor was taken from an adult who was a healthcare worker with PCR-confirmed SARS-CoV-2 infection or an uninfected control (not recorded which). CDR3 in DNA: TGTGCCAGCAGTGATGATTTTGGGACAGGGGGAGAGGAGACCCAGTACTTC. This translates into CASSDDFGTGGEETQYF.